The present T cell receptor beta chain was sequenced within a study of T cell repertoires in cytomegalovirus infection. Whole-study context: Indications came from public TCR beta signatures; they pointed to CMV infection and to a matching HLA type. Overall study findings and caveats: The cumulative frequency of public TCR beta families distinguished individuals who carried CMV together with the relevant HLA. HLA-C-restricted CMV clonotypes gave the most frequent clonotype in two of eight donors.

TCRdb reanalysed the reads using MiXCR and keeps one entry per CDR3 protein. Of roughly 280,000 distinct CDR3 sequences in the sample, roughly 10% were seen once. This clonotype was seen repeatedly, ten times or more. As yet, its antigen is unknown. The V end lost 3 bases, the J end lost 6 bases, and 18 bases lay between the germline ends. The CDR3 loop spans 16 amino acids. In germline, CDR1 is LNHNV, CDR2 YYDKDF (reference sequence). The receptor's source is a human donor in good health (CMV status not recorded). Some clones in this sample may be carry-over from other donors' samples. V is TRBV15 and J is TRBJ1-5; D is unresolved. Material: PBMCs. CDR3 sequence: CATSRDFGGGSQPQHF. CDR3 sequence (DNA): TGTGCCACCAGCAGGGATTTCGGTGGAGGCAGTCAGCCCCAGCATTTT.